This section outlines one TCR beta chain sequence together with its context. These data come from a study of CD8+ T cells in alopecia areata. Once RNA had been extracted, it was reverse transcribed into cDNA to act as the sequencing template. Assay: immunoSEQ multiplex PCR; the TCRdb copy retains only in-frame clones and omits some. The sample yields around 150,000 clones, 50% to 65% seen once. Treatment of the sample: oral pan-JAK inhibitor, 5-10 mg twice daily. The germline CDR1 and CDR2 sequences are GTSNPN and SVGIG (reference sequence). The CDR3 totals 14 residues. Trimming stripped 4 bases from V and 4 bases from J, with 16 bases between.

This TCR was recovered from a human donor with alopecia areata. Source: CD4+ T cells sorted from blood, taken at week 24, from a patient treated with tofacitinib. The V gene is TRBV30, the J gene TRBJ1-2, with a tentative D call TRBD1 (6 bases). CDR3 nucleotide sequence: TGTGCCTGGACCTTCGCCAGGGGCATCTATGGCTACACCTTC. It codes for CAWTFARGIYGYTF.